The sequence of this T cell receptor beta chain was determined in a study of vaccination effects on CD4 cells after COVID-19. Study information: PBMC were cultured at a few million per well with roughly 9.7 IU/ml IL-2 and about 9.5 ug/ml peptides.

There are 13 residues in the CDR3. With 0 bases removed from V and 4 bases from J, the gap between germline ends came to 6 bases. With nine to eleven days of culture completed, CD4+ T cells were isolated. Infection with SARS-CoV-2 occurred in the person between March and December 2020, and PCR confirmed it. Two doses of either BNT162b2 or mRNA-1273 were given to each participant. Profiling relied on immunoSEQ multiplex PCR, and the TCRdb table lists in-frame clones only, not all of them. Here the sample spans about 50,000 clones, about 70% being singletons. This clone occurred a few times. Its antigen remains unknown.

The receptor was isolated from a human donor who had a prior SARS-CoV-2 infection. The sample here was CD4+ T cells from PBMCs cultured without peptide, taken after COVID-19 vaccination. V usage is TRBV12-3 or TRBV12-4 and J usage is TRBJ1-1; D is undetermined. CDR3 bases: TGTGCCAGCAGTTTAGCAGTTGTCACTGAAGCTTTCTTT. It is translated as CASSLAVVTEAFF.